The entry that follows covers one T cell receptor beta chain sequence. The data derive from a study of blood T cell repertoires in COVID-19. At the level of the study: There were acute and convalescent COVID-19 samples, and they came from the United States, Italy and Spain. The analysed material was cDNA or gDNA that came from T cells, B-cell-depleted T cells, or PBMCs.

The assay was immunoSEQ multiplex PCR, and TCRdb's table has in-frame clones only and misses some. The sample lists hundreds of thousands of clones, 80% to 90% seen once, with approximately 4.8% in the top ten. The CDR3 is 14 residues long. V gave up 6 bases and J gave up 7 bases, with 18 bases separating them. Germline V gene lookup returns CDR1 MNHEY and CDR2 SVGAGI. Sequences were obtained from peripheral blood. This receptor was identified in a woman in her 70s with acute or convalescent COVID-19. The chain has TRBV6-5 and TRBJ1-2; perhaps TRBD1 as D (5 bases). CDR3 nucleotide sequence: TGTGCCAGCAGGACAGACCTCGTTAAGGGTGGCTACACCTTC. This codes for CASRTDLVKGGYTF.